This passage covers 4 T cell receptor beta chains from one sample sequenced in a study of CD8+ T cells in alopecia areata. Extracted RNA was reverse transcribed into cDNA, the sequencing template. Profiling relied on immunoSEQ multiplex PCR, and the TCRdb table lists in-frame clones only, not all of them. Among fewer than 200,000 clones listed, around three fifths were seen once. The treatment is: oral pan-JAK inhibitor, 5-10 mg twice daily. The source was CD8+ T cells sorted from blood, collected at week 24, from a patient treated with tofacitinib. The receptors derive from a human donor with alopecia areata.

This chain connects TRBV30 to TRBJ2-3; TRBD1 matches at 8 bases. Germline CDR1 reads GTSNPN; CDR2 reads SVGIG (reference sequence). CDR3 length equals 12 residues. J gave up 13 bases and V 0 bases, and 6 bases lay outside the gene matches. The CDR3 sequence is CAWSVGGQAEYF. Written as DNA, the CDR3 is TGTGCCTGGAGTGTTGGGGGACAGGCGGAGTATTTT.

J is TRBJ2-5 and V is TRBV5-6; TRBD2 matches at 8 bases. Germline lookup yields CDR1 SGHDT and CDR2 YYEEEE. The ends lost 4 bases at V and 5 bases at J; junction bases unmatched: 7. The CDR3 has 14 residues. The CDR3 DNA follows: TGTGCCAGCAGCGAGCGGGGGATAGAGGAGACCCAGTACTTC. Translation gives CASSERGIEETQYF. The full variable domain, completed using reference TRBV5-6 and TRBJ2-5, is DAGVTQSPTHLIKTRGQQVTLRCSPKSGHDTVSWYQQALGQGPQFIFQYYEEEERQRGNFPDRFSGHQFPNYSSELNVNALLLGDSALYLCASSERGIEETQYFGPGTRLLVL.

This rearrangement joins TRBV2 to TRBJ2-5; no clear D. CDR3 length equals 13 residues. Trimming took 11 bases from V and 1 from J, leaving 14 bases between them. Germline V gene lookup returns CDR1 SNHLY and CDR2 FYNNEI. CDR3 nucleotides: TGTGCCTCCGACTTCGGGCGCCAAGAGACCCAGTACTTC. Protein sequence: CASDFGRQETQYF. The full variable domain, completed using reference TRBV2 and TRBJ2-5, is EPEVTQTPSHQVTQMGQEVILRCVPISNHLYFYWYRQILGQKVEFLVSFYNNEISEKSEIFDDQFSVERPDGSNFTLKIRSTKLEDSAMYFCASDFGRQETQYFGPGTRLLVL.

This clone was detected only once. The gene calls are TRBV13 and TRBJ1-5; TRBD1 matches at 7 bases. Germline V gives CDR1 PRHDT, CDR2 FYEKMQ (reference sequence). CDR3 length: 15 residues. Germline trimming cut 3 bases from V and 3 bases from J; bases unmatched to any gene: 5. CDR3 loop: CASSFTGDINQPQHF. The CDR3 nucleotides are TGTGCCAGCAGCTTTACAGGGGACATCAATCAGCCCCAGCATTTT.